This TCR beta chain was sequenced for a study of cytomegalovirus exposure and HLA in healthy donors. Whole-study results and caveats: It was confirmed in vitro that a few of the CMV-associated chains were specific for CMV antigens. Later analysis suggested most CMV-associated TCR beta chains were HLA-restricted.

Vbeta (60) and Jbeta (13) primers were used in the PCR. The data were produced by immunoSEQ multiplex PCR, yet TCRdb's version contains in-frame clones alone and is incomplete. The table lists 65,000 to 95,000 clones. The V end was cut by 3 bases, the J end by 6 bases, with 14 bases between. The CDR3 consists of 13 residues. CDR1 is GTSNPN, CDR2 SVGIG, per germline (reference sequence). On this clone: Its antigen is currently unknown.

The chain joins TRBV30 to TRBJ1-2, with D unclear. This sequence originates from a woman aged 55-70 years in good health and CMV-seronegative. The sequencing input was PBMCs. CDR3: CAWRRAAGDGYTF. In nucleotides, the CDR3 is TGTGCCTGGAGAAGGGCAGCGGGCGATGGCTACACCTTC.